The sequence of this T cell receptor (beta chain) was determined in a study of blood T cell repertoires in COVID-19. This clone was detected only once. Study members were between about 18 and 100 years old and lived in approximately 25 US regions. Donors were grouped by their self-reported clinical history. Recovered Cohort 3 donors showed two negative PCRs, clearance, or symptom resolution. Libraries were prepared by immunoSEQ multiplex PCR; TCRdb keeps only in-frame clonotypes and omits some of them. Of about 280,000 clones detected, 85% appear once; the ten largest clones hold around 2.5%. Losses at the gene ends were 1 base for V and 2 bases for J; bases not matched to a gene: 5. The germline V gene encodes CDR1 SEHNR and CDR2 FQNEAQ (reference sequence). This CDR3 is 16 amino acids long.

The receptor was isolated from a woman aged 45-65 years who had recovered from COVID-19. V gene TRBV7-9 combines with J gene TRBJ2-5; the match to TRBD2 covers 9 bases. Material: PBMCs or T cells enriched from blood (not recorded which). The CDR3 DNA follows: TGTGCCAGCAGCTTAGGTGGCGGGGGGGCGCAAGAGACCCAGTACTTC. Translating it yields CASSLGGGGAQETQYF.